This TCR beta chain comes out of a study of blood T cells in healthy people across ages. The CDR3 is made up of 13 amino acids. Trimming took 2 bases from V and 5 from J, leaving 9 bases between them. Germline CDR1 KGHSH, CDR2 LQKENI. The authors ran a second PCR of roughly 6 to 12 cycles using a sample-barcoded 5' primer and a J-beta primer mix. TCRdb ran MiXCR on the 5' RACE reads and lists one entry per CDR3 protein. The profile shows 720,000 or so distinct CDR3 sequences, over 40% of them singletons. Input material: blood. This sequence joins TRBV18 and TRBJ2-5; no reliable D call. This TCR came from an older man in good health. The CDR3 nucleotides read TGTGCCAGCTCACCAGTAACTCCGGAGACCCAGTACTTC. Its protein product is CASSPVTPETQYF. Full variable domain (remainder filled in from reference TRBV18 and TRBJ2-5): NAGVMQNPRHLVRRRGQEARLRCSPMKGHSHVYWYRQLPEEGLKFMVYLQKENIIDESGMPKERFSAEFPKEGPSILRIQQVVRGDSAAYFCASSPVTPETQYFGPGTRLLVL.